The 31 T cell receptor beta chains below were found in one sample sequenced in a study of cytomegalovirus exposure and HLA in healthy donors. The PCR was carried out with 60 Vbeta primers and 13 Jbeta primers. Using immunoSEQ multiplex PCR, the repertoire was profiled, and TCRdb retains in-frame clones only, with some absent. Of roughly 200,000 clones in the sample, 8.5% to 10% were seen once. The sequencing input was PBMCs. Every receptor here comes from a woman in her 30s in good health and CMV-seropositive.

This rearrangement joins TRBV4-1 to TRBJ2-7; D is uncertain. The CDR3 sequence is 15 residues long. Germline CDR1 is MGHRA and CDR2 is YSYEKL. Trimming stripped 2 bases from V and 0 bases from J, with 11 bases between. The CDR3 bases are TGCGCCAGCAGCCAAAAAATGGGCAGCTCCTACGAGCAGTACTTC. It codes for CASSQKMGSSYEQYF.

This clone was seen only a few times. The chain recombines TRBV6-1 with TRBJ2-1, with 9 bases lining up with TRBD2. The CDR3 loop spans 17 amino acids. V was pared by 4 bases and J by 7 bases, with 14 bases of the junction left unmatched. Germline CDR1 reads MNHNS; CDR2 reads SASEGT. CDR3 sequence (DNA): TGTGCCAGCAGTGCCATCTGGGGGCGGGAGGGCCGTAATGAGCAGTTCTTC. This sequence encodes CASSAIWGREGRNEQFF.

This clone was observed a handful of times. V is TRBV7-7 and J is TRBJ2-5; D gene uncertain. Trimming pared 4 bases from V and 1 base from J, leaving 10 bases between. Germline V gives CDR1 SSHAT, CDR2 FNYEAQ (reference sequence). The CDR3 has 14 residues. Here the CDR3 reads CASSSGPGQETQYF. CDR3 DNA: TGTGCCAGCAGCTCCGGTCCTGGCCAAGAGACCCAGTACTTC.

This chain links TRBV5-1 with TRBJ2-7; D possibly corresponds to TRBD1 (6 bases). Trimming cost V 3 bases and J 6 bases, with 22 bases left between them. The CDR3 is 16 residues long. Germline CDR1 is SGHRS and CDR2 is YFSETQ. The CDR3 is CASSSPTGQTTGEQYF. Written as DNA, the CDR3 is TGCGCCAGCAGCTCTCCGACAGGCCAGACGACGGGCGAGCAGTACTTC.

This clone was seen just once. The gene calls are TRBV19 and TRBJ2-1; 8 bases line up with TRBD2. Per germline, CDR1 LNHDA and CDR2 SQIVND (reference sequence). With V trimmed by 3 bases and J by 0 bases, 7 bases remained unmatched. The CDR3 has 17 residues. The CDR3 reads CASSISSGRGSYNEQFF. The CDR3, as DNA: TGTGCCAGTAGTATTTCATCCGGGAGGGGCTCCTACAATGAGCAGTTCTTC. The variable domain in full, completed from reference TRBV19 and TRBJ2-1, reads DGGITQSPKYLFRKEGQNVTLSCEQNLNHDAMYWYRQDPGQGLRLIYYSQIVNDFQKGDIAEGYSVSREKKESFPLTVTSAQKNPTAFYLCASSISSGRGSYNEQFFGPGTRLTVL.

This clone turned up a few times. The chain carries TRBV2 and TRBJ2-5, with a possible D match to TRBD1 (5 bases). V was cut by 4 bases and J by 1 base, with 7 bases left in between. Germline V gene sequence: CDR1 SNHLY, CDR2 FYNNEI. The CDR3 covers 13 residues. For the CDR3, the DNA is TGTGCCAGCAGTGTCGACAGCCAAGAGACCCAGTACTTC. It codes for CASSVDSQETQYF.

This clone appeared a few times. The genes are TRBV5-4 and TRBJ2-3; possibly TRBD2 for D (6 bases). Germline V lookup: CDR1 SGHNT, CDR2 YYREEE (reference sequence). V gave up 9 bases and J gave up 4 bases, with 21 bases separating them. This CDR3 comprises 15 residues. CDR3 in amino acids: CATNRGGVAPDTQYF. The CDR3, as DNA: TGTGCCACCAATCGAGGAGGGGTAGCCCCAGATACGCAGTATTTT. Full variable domain (remainder filled in from reference TRBV5-4 and TRBJ2-3): ETGVTQSPTHLIKTRGQQVTLRCSSQSGHNTVSWYQQALGQGPQFIFQYYREEENGRGNFPPRFSGLQFPNYSSELNVNALELDDSALYLCATNRGGVAPDTQYFGPGTRLTVL.

V usage is TRBV5-8 and J usage is TRBJ1-4, with 8 bases fitting TRBD1. This CDR3 is built from 14 residues. With V trimmed by 2 bases and J by 6 bases, 3 bases remained unmatched. Germline assignment: CDR1 SGHTS and CDR2 YDEGEE. CDR3 amino acids: CASSLQGVDEKLFF. The CDR3 DNA is TGTGCCAGCAGCTTACAGGGGGTGGATGAAAAACTGTTTTTT. The full variable domain, its missing parts supplied by reference TRBV5-8 and TRBJ1-4, is EAGVTQSPTHLIKTRGQQATLRCSPISGHTSVYWYQQALGLGLQFLLWYDEGEERNRGNFPPRFSGRQFPNYSSELNVNALELEDSALYLCASSLQGVDEKLFFGSGTQLSVL.

This clone was detected only a few times. The rearrangement uses TRBV4-1 and TRBJ1-2; 8 nucleotides agree with TRBD1. CDR1 and CDR2 from the germline V gene are MGHRA and YSYEKL. The CDR3 is 13 residues long. With 4 bases clipped from V and 8 bases from J, the junction kept 6 bases outside the gene matches. The CDR3 sequence is CASSPGTGGGYTF. The CDR3 region has the DNA TGCGCCAGCAGCCCCGGGACAGGCGGCGGCTACACCTTC.

This chain uses TRBV5-4 with TRBJ2-3; 7 bases map to TRBD1. CDR3 length: 16 amino acids. Germline CDR1 is SGHNT and CDR2 is YYREEE (reference sequence). V lost 4 bases to trimming and J lost 0 bases; unmatched junction nucleotides: 8. The CDR3 sequence is CASSPRDSYSTDTQYF. The CDR3 DNA is TGTGCCAGCAGCCCGAGGGACAGCTATAGCACAGATACGCAGTATTTT.

This clone turned up a few times. This sequence joins TRBV9 and TRBJ1-6; TRBD1 agrees at 7 bases. Germline V CDR1 and CDR2: SGDLS, YYNGEE. Trimming took 3 bases from V and 7 from J; bases not matched to a gene: 7. The CDR3 sequence is 15 residues long. The CDR3 sequence is CASSGPGQQNSPLHF. The DNA for the CDR3 is TGTGCCAGCAGCGGACCGGGACAGCAAAATTCACCCCTCCACTTT.

V is TRBV6-1 and J is TRBJ1-1; no reliable D call. V lost 8 bases and J 5 bases, leaving 18 bases between the germline ends. The germline CDR1 and CDR2 sequences are MNHNS and SASEGT. This CDR3 comprises 14 residues. The CDR3 nucleotides read TGTGCCAGCCGTCCCCGAGTTCTCGCGACTGAAGCTTTCTTT. Translation gives CASRPRVLATEAFF.

The chain employs TRBV5-1 and TRBJ2-7; D call uncertain. The CDR3 is 14 amino acids. Germline CDR1 is SGHRS and CDR2 is YFSETQ. V was trimmed by 2 bases and J by 2 bases, leaving 11 bases between them. The chain's CDR3 is CASSFSSAAYEQYF. The CDR3 DNA reads as TGCGCCAGCAGCTTCTCGAGCGCCGCCTACGAGCAGTACTTC.

This clone was counted between two and nine times. The genes are TRBV5-1 and TRBJ1-1; D gene uncertain. The CDR3 is made up of 12 amino acids. V lost 2 bases and J lost 10, with 12 bases in between. Germline CDR1 is SGHRS and CDR2 is YFSETQ. CDR3 loop: CASSFLDFGAFF. The CDR3 DNA follows: TGCGCCAGCAGCTTTTTGGACTTCGGAGCTTTCTTT.

In this sample, this clone turned up a few times. This chain links TRBV6-5 with TRBJ2-1, with D possibly matching TRBD1 (6 bases). This CDR3 has 15 amino acids. V was pared by 8 bases and J by 4 bases, with 18 bases between. Germline V CDR1 and CDR2: MNHEY, SVGAGI. DNA of the CDR3: TGTGCCAGCGGTAAACAGGGTCTTGGGTACAATGAGCAGTTCTTC. Translation: CASGKQGLGYNEQFF.

The genes are TRBV7-2 and TRBJ2-7; 12 positions match TRBD2. V was clipped by 6 bases and J by 1 base; unmatched bases: 4. The germline V gene has CDR1 SGHTA and CDR2 FQGNSA. CDR3 length: 15 residues. The DNA for the CDR3 is TGTGCCAGCAGTCCGACTAGCGGGAGTTCCTACGAGCAGTACTTC. Amino acid sequence: CASSPTSGSSYEQYF.

This chain connects TRBV5-1 to TRBJ2-5, with a tentative D call TRBD1 (6 bases). CDR1 SGHRS and CDR2 YFSETQ come from the germline V gene. V lost 10 bases and J lost 4, with 17 bases in between. The CDR3 runs 13 residues. In DNA, the CDR3 is TGCGCCGCCCCTAAGACAGGTGGAGAGACCCAGTACTTC. As protein: CAAPKTGGETQYF.

This clone was picked up a small number of times. The rearrangement uses TRBV19 and TRBJ2-1, with 7 bases fitting TRBD2. This CDR3 has 16 residues. The germline CDR1 and CDR2 sequences are LNHDA and SQIVND (reference sequence). Unmatched junction bases numbered 12, after V lost 7 bases and J lost 3 bases. The DNA of the CDR3 is TGTGCCAGTAACCTGGGAGGAGCGGGATTCTACAATGAGCAGTTCTTC. It encodes CASNLGGAGFYNEQFF. The entire variable domain, with the rest obtained from reference TRBV19 and TRBJ2-1, is as follows: DGGITQSPKYLFRKEGQNVTLSCEQNLNHDAMYWYRQDPGQGLRLIYYSQIVNDFQKGDIAEGYSVSREKKESFPLTVTSAQKNPTAFYLCASNLGGAGFYNEQFFGPGTRLTVL.

This clone has a handful of counts. This chain links TRBV7-2 with TRBJ2-7; 8 nucleotides line up with TRBD1. Trimming cost V 5 bases and J 5 bases; bases outside gene matches: 14. The CDR3 runs 16 residues. CDR1 and CDR2 from the germline V gene are SGHTA and FQGNSA. CDR3 amino acids: CASSALLGTGGHEQYF. CDR3 DNA: TGTGCCAGCAGCGCGCTCTTAGGAACAGGGGGGCACGAGCAGTACTTC.

This clone turned up a few times. The V gene is TRBV6-6, the J gene TRBJ2-1; TRBD2 agrees at 7 bases. The CDR3 contains 14 residues. Unmatched junction bases numbered 4, after V lost 6 bases and J lost 2 bases. The V gene's germline CDR1 is MNHNY and CDR2 SVGAGI (reference sequence). In DNA form, the CDR3 reads TGTGCCAGCAGCTCTAGCGGTCCCTACAATGAGCAGTTCTTC. This gives the protein CASSSSGPYNEQFF.

The V and J genes are TRBV10-2 and TRBJ2-7; 7 bases fit TRBD1. Germline loops: CDR1 WSHSY, CDR2 SAAADI. After removal of 8 bases from V and 5 bases from J, the junction contained 12 bases not matched to a gene. This CDR3 contains 14 residues. The CDR3 reads CASFTPGGLHEQYF. The CDR3 DNA reads as TGCGCCAGCTTTACCCCAGGGGGTCTCCACGAGCAGTACTTC.

The rearrangement uses TRBV30 and TRBJ2-5, with 9 nucleotides matching TRBD1. This CDR3 is 15 amino acids long. The junction had 4 bases not matched to a gene; V was cut back by 0 bases and J by 2 bases. CDR1 and CDR2 (germline): GTSNPN, SVGIG (reference sequence). The CDR3 DNA follows: TGTGCCTGGAGTGTAGGACAGGGGCCTCAAGAGACCCAGTACTTC. It specifies CAWSVGQGPQETQYF.

The chain uses TRBV5-1 and TRBJ1-1, with unresolved D. CDR3 length: 13 amino acids. Per germline, CDR1 SGHRS and CDR2 YFSETQ. V dropped 3 bases and J dropped 4 bases, with 10 bases sitting between them. CDR3 residues: CASSSTAGTEAFF. The CDR3 nucleotides read TGCGCCAGCAGCTCAACAGCAGGCACTGAAGCTTTCTTT. Using reference TRBV5-1 and TRBJ1-1 for the parts outside the CDR3, the full variable domain is KAGVTQTPRYLIKTRGQQVTLSCSPISGHRSVSWYQQTPGQGLQFLFEYFSETQRNKGNFPGRFSGRQFSNSRSEMNVSTLELGDSALYLCASSSTAGTEAFFGQGTRLTVV.

The rearrangement joins TRBV10-2 to TRBJ2-7; 11 bases line up with TRBD2. The CDR3 length is 14 residues. V was pared by 9 bases and J by 0 bases, with 4 bases of the junction left unmatched. CDR1 is WSHSY and CDR2 is SAAADI in the germline V gene. DNA of the CDR3: TGCGCCAGTGGACTAGCGGGCGTCTCCTACGAGCAGTACTTC. Translation gives CASGLAGVSYEQYF.

The rearrangement uses TRBV11-2 and TRBJ2-2, with D possibly TRBD2 on 5 matching bases. Between the trimmed V and J ends, which lost 5 bases and 1 base, there was a span of 11 bases. This CDR3 comprises 15 residues. The germline CDR1 and CDR2 sequences are SGHAT and FQNNGV. The CDR3 sequence is CASSVRAGNTGELFF. The CDR3 coding sequence is TGTGCCAGCAGCGTTCGGGCGGGGAACACCGGGGAGCTGTTTTTT.

This chain joins TRBV28 and TRBJ2-7; TRBD2 matches at 8 bases. This CDR3 region has 15 residues. V lost 7 bases, J lost 5 bases, and 13 bases stayed unmatched. Germline V CDR1 and CDR2: MDHEN, SYDVKM. In nucleotides, the CDR3 is TGTGCCAGCACCCACCCCACCGGGAGGGTCGACGAGCAGTACTTC. Protein: CASTHPTGRVDEQYF.

This clone was counted at least ten times. This chain's CDR3 is CAWIRSGTELNSPLHF. The CDR3 nucleotides read TGTGCCTGGATCCGCTCCGGGACAGAGCTGAATTCACCCCTCCACTTT. This chain uses TRBV30 with TRBJ1-6, with 7 bases identical to TRBD1. CDR3 size: 16 residues. Germline CDR1 GTSNPN, CDR2 SVGIG (reference sequence). J gave up 7 bases and V 4 bases, and 13 bases lay outside the gene matches.

The rearrangement uses TRBV2 and TRBJ2-2; tentatively, D is TRBD1 (5 bases). From germline, CDR1 is SNHLY and CDR2 FYNNEI. The CDR3 has 12 residues. V lost 8 bases to trimming and J lost 5 bases, with 9 bases between them. The CDR3 loop reads CASGAWTGELFF. The DNA of the CDR3 is TGTGCCAGCGGGGCCTGGACCGGGGAGCTGTTTTTT.

The chain couples TRBV7-9 to TRBJ2-2; 7 nucleotides line up with TRBD1. The CDR3 consists of 14 residues. V was clipped by 4 bases and J by 4 bases; unmatched bases: 3. Per germline, CDR1 SEHNR and CDR2 FQNEAQ (reference sequence). Written as DNA, the CDR3 is TGTGCCAGCAGCTGGACAGGACCCACCGGGGAGCTGTTTTTT. It is translated as CASSWTGPTGELFF.

This clone was seen a few times. The chain recombines TRBV19 with TRBJ2-7, with a tentative D call TRBD1 (6 bases). The germline V gene has CDR1 LNHDA and CDR2 SQIVND (reference sequence). V lost 4 bases and J lost 6, with 22 bases in between. The length of the CDR3 is 16 residues. The CDR3 spells CASSTYLSRQASEQYF. CDR3 coding DNA: TGTGCCAGTAGTACTTACCTTTCCCGACAGGCGAGCGAGCAGTACTTC. The variable domain in full, with the rest retrieved from reference TRBV19 and TRBJ2-7, is DGGITQSPKYLFRKEGQNVTLSCEQNLNHDAMYWYRQDPGQGLRLIYYSQIVNDFQKGDIAEGYSVSREKKESFPLTVTSAQKNPTAFYLCASSTYLSRQASEQYFGPGTRLTVT.

CDR3 coding DNA: TGCGCCAGCAGCCAAGGCGCAATGAGCACTGAAGCTTTCTTT. This encodes CASSQGAMSTEAFF. The rearrangement links TRBV4-1 to TRBJ1-1; no reliable D call. CDR3 length: 14 amino acids. The ends were cut back, 1 base at V and 4 bases at J, with 10 bases in the middle. Per the germline V gene, CDR1 is MGHRA and CDR2 is YSYEKL.